This T cell receptor (beta chain) was profiled in a study of shared clonotypes between healthy human individuals. Study-wide points: Relative to memory subsets, naive subsets generally showed larger estimated richness. Only blood was sampled; tissue repertoires likely differ.

Assay execution proceeded at the deep level. Original handling: For the immunoSEQ data, sequences were junction-only without quality scores, so filtering differed. Sequenced by immunoSEQ multiplex PCR; TCRdb stores in-frame clones only, minus some. Clonal size and the V and J genes are those of that table, whereas D and trimming came from the DNA. The sample records some 2.1 million clones, about 95% being singletons. Naive CD8 cells lacked CD45RO, underwent positive selection for CCR7 and left out terminally differentiated effector memory CD45RA+ cells. As to this clone: Its antigen is undetermined.

The V gene lost 1 base and the J gene lost 7 bases, with 8 bases spanning the gap. In germline, CDR1 is LNHDA, CDR2 SQIVND (reference sequence). CDR3 size: 13 residues. This TCR was recovered from a man younger than 35 in good health. Input material: naive CD8+ T cells sorted from blood. The chain carries TRBV19 and TRBJ1-5; D gene unclear. CDR3 loop: CASSIGTKQPQHF. CDR3 coding DNA: TGTGCCAGTAGTATAGGGACCAAACAGCCCCAGCATTTT. Filled out from reference TRBV19 and TRBJ1-5, the complete variable domain reads DGGITQSPKYLFRKEGQNVTLSCEQNLNHDAMYWYRQDPGQGLRLIYYSQIVNDFQKGDIAEGYSVSREKKESFPLTVTSAQKNPTAFYLCASSIGTKQPQHFGDGTRLSIL.